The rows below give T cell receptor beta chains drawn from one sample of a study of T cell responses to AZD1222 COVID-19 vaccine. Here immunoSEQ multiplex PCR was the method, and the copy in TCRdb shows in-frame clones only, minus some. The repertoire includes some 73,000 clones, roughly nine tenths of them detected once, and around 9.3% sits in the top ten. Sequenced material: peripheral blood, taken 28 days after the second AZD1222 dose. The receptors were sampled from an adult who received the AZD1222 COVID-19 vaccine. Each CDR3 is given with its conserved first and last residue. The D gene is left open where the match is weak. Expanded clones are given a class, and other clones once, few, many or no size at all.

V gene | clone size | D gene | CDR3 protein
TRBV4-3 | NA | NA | CASSQEHPGGSSYNSPLHF
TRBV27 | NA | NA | CASCPTGRSGNTIYF
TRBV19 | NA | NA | CASSISGFGANVLTF
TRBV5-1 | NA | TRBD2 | CASSLLAGSTDTQYF
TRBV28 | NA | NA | CASSLPSGAPGGAQYF
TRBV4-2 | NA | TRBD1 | CASSQGGTVYSNQPQHF
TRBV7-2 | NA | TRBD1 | CASSLGDSGQPQHF
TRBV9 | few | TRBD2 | CASSPSGGSGELFF
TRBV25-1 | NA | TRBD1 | CASSARTGKGNTIYF
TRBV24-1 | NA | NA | CATSEGRSYNEQFF
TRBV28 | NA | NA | CASSLYTGELFF
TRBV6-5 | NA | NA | CASRRTANYGYTF
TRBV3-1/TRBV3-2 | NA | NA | CASSQTPRTLTGGYTF
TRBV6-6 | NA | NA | CASSYNGGNYGYTF
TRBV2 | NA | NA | CASSPQDKINSPLHF
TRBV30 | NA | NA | CAWSQNFFGELFF
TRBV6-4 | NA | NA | CASSGVRRRDTEAFF
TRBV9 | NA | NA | CASSVGGRGSSYNEQFF
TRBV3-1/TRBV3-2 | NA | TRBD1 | CASSHQTGWGETQYF
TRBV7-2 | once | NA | CASSLDRALGTF
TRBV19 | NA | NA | CASSSSGPYNEQFF
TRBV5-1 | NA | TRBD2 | CASSLLAGVGTGELFF
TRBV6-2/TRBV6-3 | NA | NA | CASRYSYLNNEQFF
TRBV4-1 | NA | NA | CASSQVSEGYTF
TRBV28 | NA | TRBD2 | CASREAGGPGYEQYF
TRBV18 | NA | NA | CASSPIQGSATEAFF
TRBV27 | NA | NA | CASSYQSMTGRDNEQFF
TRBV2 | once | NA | CASSLDPWNTEAFF
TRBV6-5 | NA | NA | CASSYGQLGNTIYF
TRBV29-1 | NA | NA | CSWGAGVGQPQHF
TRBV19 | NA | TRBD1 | CASSIPQGARFTGELFF
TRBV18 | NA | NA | CASSPLTGTNEKLFF
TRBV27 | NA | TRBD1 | CASSKPSTGGNSPLHF
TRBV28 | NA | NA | CASSHQDTPTNEKLFF
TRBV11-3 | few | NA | CASSILGGGFSYNEQFF
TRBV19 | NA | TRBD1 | CASSSIGQAGDLTDTQYF
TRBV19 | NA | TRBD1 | CTTDRASGNTIYF
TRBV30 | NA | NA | CAWSVTPLIYSNQPQHF
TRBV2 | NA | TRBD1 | CASTQFLTGGTGNTIYF
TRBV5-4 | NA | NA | CATTAGTGELFF
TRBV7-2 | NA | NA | CASSFPGRGGNTIYF